This TCR beta chain was documented in a study of patients and donors after allogeneic stem cell transplantation. MiXCR, run by TCRdb on the RT-PCR reads, gives a single entry per CDR3 protein. The profile shows approximately 200,000 distinct CDR3 sequences, 11% to 15% of them singletons. Material for sequencing was blood, either unsorted or a sorted T cell fraction (not recorded which). This receptor was taken from a human donor who was either an allogeneic HSCT recipient or a stem cell or donor lymphocyte infusion donor (not recorded which). It is not recorded whose cells these are; they may come from a transplant donor.

The DNA of the CDR3 is TGTGCCAGCAGTGTTACAGGAGCTAACTATGGCTACACCTTC. It codes for CASSVTGANYGYTF. J is TRBJ1-2 and V is TRBV25-1, with D perhaps TRBD1 (5 bases). The CDR3 covers 14 residues. V was trimmed by 4 bases and J by 0 bases, leaving 9 bases between them. Germline CDR1 is MGHDK and CDR2 is SYGVNS.